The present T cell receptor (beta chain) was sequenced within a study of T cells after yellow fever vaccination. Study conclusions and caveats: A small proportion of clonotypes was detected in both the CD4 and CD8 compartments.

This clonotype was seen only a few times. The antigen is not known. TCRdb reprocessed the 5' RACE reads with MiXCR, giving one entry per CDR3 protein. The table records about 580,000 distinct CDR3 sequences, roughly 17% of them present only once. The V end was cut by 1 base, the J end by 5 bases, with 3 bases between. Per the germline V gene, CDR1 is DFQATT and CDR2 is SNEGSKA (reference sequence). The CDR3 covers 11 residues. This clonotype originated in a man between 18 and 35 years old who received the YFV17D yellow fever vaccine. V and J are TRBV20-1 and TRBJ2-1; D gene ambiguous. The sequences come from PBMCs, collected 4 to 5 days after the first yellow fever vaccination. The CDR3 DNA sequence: TGCAGTGCTAGAGCCGACAATGAGCAGTTCTTC. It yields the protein CSARADNEQFF.